This record looks at one T cell receptor (beta chain) sequence and its context. Antigen unknown. The CDR3 runs 15 residues. CDR1 and CDR2 (germline): SQVTM, ANQGSEA. The V end lost 2 bases, the J end lost 2 bases, and 15 bases lay between the germline ends. Sequencing used immunoSEQ multiplex PCR; TCRdb keeps in-frame clones, though not all of them. Among 20,000 to 25,000 clones listed, roughly 88% were seen once. The sample belongs to a study of T cells in localized non-small cell lung cancer. Notes on the study in general: Higher adjacent-lung clonality was associated with shorter survival. Peak T cell clonality was found in uninvolved adjacent lung, exceeding tumor. It remains possible that heterogeneity exists, since only one tumor region was sequenced.

The chain has TRBV29-1 and TRBJ1-2; D ambiguous. The receptor was isolated from a man between 40 and 75 years old with stage II lung adenocarcinoma. This material consisted of PBMCs, taken before any cancer treatment. This CDR3 is CSVESSATRNYGYTF. CDR3 DNA: TGCAGCGTTGAATCGTCCGCGACAAGGAACTATGGCTACACCTTC.